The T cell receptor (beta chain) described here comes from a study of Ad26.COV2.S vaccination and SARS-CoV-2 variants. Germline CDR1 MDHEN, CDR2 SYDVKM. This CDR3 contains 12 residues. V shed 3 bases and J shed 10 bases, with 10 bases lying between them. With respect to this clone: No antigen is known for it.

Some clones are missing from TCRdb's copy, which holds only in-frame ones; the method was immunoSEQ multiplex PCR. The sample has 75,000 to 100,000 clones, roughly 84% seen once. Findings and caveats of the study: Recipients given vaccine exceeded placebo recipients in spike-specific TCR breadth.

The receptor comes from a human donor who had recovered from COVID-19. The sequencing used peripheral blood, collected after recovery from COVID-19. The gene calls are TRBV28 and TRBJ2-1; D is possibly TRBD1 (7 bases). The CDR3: CASSLGGQEQFF. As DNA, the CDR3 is TGTGCCAGCAGTTTGGGGGGACAGGAGCAGTTCTTC.